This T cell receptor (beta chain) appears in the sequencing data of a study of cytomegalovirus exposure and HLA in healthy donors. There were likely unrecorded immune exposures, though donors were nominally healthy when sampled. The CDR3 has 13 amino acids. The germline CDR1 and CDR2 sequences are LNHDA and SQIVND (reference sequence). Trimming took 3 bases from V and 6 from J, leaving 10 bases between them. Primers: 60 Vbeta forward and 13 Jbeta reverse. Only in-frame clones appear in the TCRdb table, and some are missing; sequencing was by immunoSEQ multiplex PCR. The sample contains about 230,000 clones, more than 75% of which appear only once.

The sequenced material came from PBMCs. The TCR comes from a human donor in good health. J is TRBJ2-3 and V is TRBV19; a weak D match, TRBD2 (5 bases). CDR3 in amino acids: CASSMTPGDTQYF. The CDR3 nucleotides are TGTGCCAGTAGTATGACTCCGGGGGATACGCAGTATTTT.